What follows are 8 T cell receptor beta chains derived from one specimen sequenced in a study of blood T cell repertoires in COVID-19. Clones were read by immunoSEQ multiplex PCR, and TCRdb kept only the in-frame ones, dropping some. The data contain fewer than 25,000 clones, approximately 87% of them seen just once; the ten biggest clones take up roughly 23%. Sequenced sample: peripheral blood. These receptors came from a human donor with active COVID-19. The donor label of this sample is uncertain.

The chain recombines TRBV4-3 with TRBJ2-4; the D gene is possibly TRBD2 (5 bases). The CDR3 spans 17 residues. In germline, CDR1 is LGHNA, CDR2 YSLEER. V lost 6 bases and J lost 0, with 18 bases in between. The CDR3 sequence: CASRTMDWLRAKNIQYF. The CDR3, as DNA: TGCGCCAGCAGAACAATGGACTGGTTAAGAGCCAAAAACATTCAGTACTTC.

The chain uses TRBV28 and TRBJ2-1; 8 bases fit TRBD2. This CDR3 has 18 amino acids. V lost 2 bases, J lost 5 bases, and 14 bases stayed unmatched. CDR1 is MDHEN and CDR2 is SYDVKM in the germline V gene. As DNA, the CDR3 is TGTGCCAGCAGTTTAAGCCAAAATTCGGGAGGGATGAACAATGAGCAGTTCTTC. The encoded protein is CASSLSQNSGGMNNEQFF.

This chain connects TRBV7-3 to TRBJ2-5; D is perhaps TRBD2 (5 bases). This CDR3 comprises 16 residues. Germline CDR1 SGHTA, CDR2 FQGTGA. V was cut by 5 bases and J by 0 bases, with 16 bases left in between. The CDR3 coding sequence is TGTGCCAGCAGCATTTCGCCGACTACTTACCAAGAGACCCAGTACTTC. It is translated as CASSISPTTYQETQYF. The full variable domain, in which reference TRBV7-3 and TRBJ2-5 provide the parts outside the CDR3, is GAGVSQTPSNKVTEKGKYVELRCDPISGHTALYWYRQSLGQGPEFLIYFQGTGAADDSGLPNDRFFAVRPEGSVSTLKIQRTERGDSAVYLCASSISPTTYQETQYFGPGTRLLVL.

The chain uses TRBV14 and TRBJ2-5; D perhaps matches TRBD1 (5 bases). There are 15 residues in the CDR3. V was trimmed by 4 bases and J by 4 bases, leaving 16 bases between them. Germline loops: CDR1 SGHDN, CDR2 FVKESK. The DNA for the CDR3 is TGTGCCAGCAGCCTCCTCCCTCAGGGAAGAGAGACCCAGTACTTC. Translated: CASSLLPQGRETQYF. The complete variable domain, with remaining parts taken from reference TRBV14 and TRBJ2-5, reads EAGVTQFPSHSVIEKGQTVTLRCDPISGHDNLYWYRRVMGKEIKFLLHFVKESKQDESGMPNNRFLAERTGGTYSTLKVQPAELEDSGVYFCASSLLPQGRETQYFGPGTRLLVL.

The chain has TRBV9 and TRBJ2-3, with TRBD2 identical over 10 bases. CDR1 and CDR2 (germline): SGDLS, YYNGEE. The CDR3 is made up of 16 amino acids. V dropped 0 bases and J dropped 4; count of bases not matched to a gene: 5. The CDR3 spells CASSVAAGGPSDTQYF. CDR3 DNA: TGTGCCAGCAGCGTAGCAGCGGGGGGGCCCTCAGATACGCAGTATTTT.

This chain links TRBV5-1 with TRBJ1-6; 8 nucleotides agree with TRBD1. V shed 0 bases, J shed 7 bases, and the junction held 6 bases outside the gene matches. The CDR3 has 16 amino acids. Germline lookup yields CDR1 SGHRS and CDR2 YFSETQ. CDR3 bases: TGCGCCAGCAGCTTGGGAACAGGGGGAGGAAATTCACCCCTCCACTTT. Protein: CASSLGTGGGNSPLHF.

This rearrangement joins TRBV27 to TRBJ2-6; 8 nucleotides line up with TRBD1. Germline CDR1 and CDR2: MNHEY and SMNVEV (reference sequence). The trim removed 7 bases at V and 2 bases at J, leaving 4 bases unmatched. CDR3 size: 15 residues. CDR3 bases: TGTGCCAGCACCGGACAGGGAACTGGGGCCAACGTCCTGACTTTC. This translates into CASTGQGTGANVLTF. Supplemented by reference TRBV27 and TRBJ2-6, the full variable domain reads EAQVTQNPRYLITVTGKKLTVTCSQNMNHEYMSWYRQDPGLGLRQIYYSMNVEVTDKGDVPEGYKVSRKEKRNFPLILESPSPNQTSLYFCASTGQGTGANVLTFGAGSRLTVL.

The chain recombines TRBV29-1 with TRBJ2-3; tentative D call: TRBD2 (6 bases). Trimming stripped 6 bases from V and 4 bases from J, with 11 bases between. This CDR3 spans 12 amino acids. From germline, CDR1 is SQVTM and CDR2 ANQGSEA. CDR3 sequence (DNA): TGCAGCGTCGTTCGGGGGTCAGATACGCAGTATTTT. This gives the protein CSVVRGSDTQYF.